The rows below give T cell receptor beta chains drawn from one sample of a study of identical twins. TCRdb reprocessed the 5' RACE reads via MiXCR and lists one record per CDR3 protein. The table includes around 530,000 distinct CDR3 sequences, roughly 15% detected once. The same specimen was also included in a second study, on yellow fever vaccine responses in identical twins.

Sequenced material: CD4+ T cells sorted from blood. The receptors were gathered from a woman younger than 35 in good health. Both conserved end residues are trimmed from each CDR3.

>12|TRBJ1-6|TRBV5-1
ASSLTSSNSPLH
>14|TRBJ2-5|TRBV11-2
ASQRSSGMIQETQY
>14|TRBJ2-2|TRBV5-1
ASSFSGVRNTGELF
>12|TRBJ2-5|TRBV28
ASTLPGRQETQY
>13|TRBJ2-1|TRBV11-2
ASSSSVVPSGEQF
>11|TRBJ2-5|TRBV7-9
ASSLGIGETQY
>10|TRBJ2-2|TRBV12-3/TRBV12-4
ASTINTGELF
>16|TRBJ2-5|TRBV12-3/TRBV12-4
ASSLTGTSGGPPKTQY
>16|TRBJ2-7|TRBV5-1
ASSLGGNGPNIPYEQY
>11|TRBJ1-2|TRBV27
ASSLKGISGYT
>15|TRBJ2-2|TRBV7-3
ASSLTRFGSGTGELF
>12|TRBJ2-3|TRBV20-1
SAPSVQGTDTQY
>13|TRBJ2-1|TRBV20-1
SARDETSPLNEQF
>11|TRBJ1-1|TRBV6-1
ASSGMIYTEAF
>12|TRBJ2-1|TRBV6-1
ASHTGGSYNEQF
>10|TRBJ1-1|TRBV29-1
SALVRGVSAF
>16|TRBJ2-5|TRBV20-1
SARPALSQAGGRETQY
>14|TRBJ2-1|TRBV20-1
SVRAGTPWSYNEQF
>10|TRBJ2-5|TRBV15
ATSNSAETQY
>13|TRBJ2-5|TRBV20-1
SARITGTGESTQY
>10|TRBJ2-5|TRBV6-2/TRBV6-3
ASSYNFVTQY
>15|TRBJ2-2|TRBV6-5
ASSYSTPGPGAGELF
>13|TRBJ2-1|TRBV10-3
AISDRTDTEVEQF
>13|TRBJ2-3|TRBV11-3
ASSLRSGSTDTQY
>14|TRBJ2-1|TRBV24-1
ASLLGAPRAHNEQF
>13|TRBJ2-1|TRBV6-5
ASSYRREGYNEQF
>12|TRBJ2-3|TRBV7-6
ASSIRDFTDTQY
>12|TRBJ2-7|TRBV20-1
SAKPGLGRYEQY
>11|TRBJ1-5|TRBV10-3
AIQRQLNQPQH